This TCR beta chain emerged from a study of radiotherapy plus CTLA-4 blockade in lung cancer. Study results and limitations: Dynamics of early blood T cell clones, together with interferon-beta, were reportedly the best predictors of response.

The CDR3 sequence is 14 residues long. The trim removed 3 bases at V and 4 bases at J, leaving 3 bases unmatched. Germline loops: CDR1 SGHKS, CDR2 YYEKEE (reference sequence). Method: immunoSEQ multiplex PCR; TCRdb's copy keeps in-frame clones and lacks some. The data contain approximately 85,000 clones, about four fifths of them singletons. Chemo-refractory metastatic non-small-cell lung cancer patients were treated with focal radiation plus CTLA-4 blockade with ipilimumab. Concerning this clone itself: Its antigen is not known.

This receptor was obtained from a human donor with non-small cell lung cancer that progressed on radiotherapy plus ipilimumab. The sequencing here drew on peripheral blood, taken from a patient treated with radiotherapy plus ipilimumab. The rearrangement joins TRBV5-5 to TRBJ1-2, with 10 bases matching TRBD1. The CDR3 here is CASSSTGGSYGYTF. DNA for the CDR3: TGTGCCAGCAGCTCGACAGGGGGCTCCTATGGCTACACCTTC.